This T cell receptor (beta chain) is drawn from a study of CD8+ T cells in alopecia areata. Study results and caveats: An increase in clonality over normal scalp was evident in lesional scalp, especially alopecia totalis/universalis. Persistence of many expanded lesional clones was seen in scalp and blood during tofacitinib.

Trimming took off 4 bases at V and 5 bases at J, with 21 bases between the two ends. The CDR3 totals 16 residues. From germline, CDR1 is SGHTA and CDR2 FQGNSA. This clone was counted only a few times. Antigen: not known. Described treatment: oral pan-JAK inhibitor, 5-10 mg twice daily. Extraction of RNA preceded its reverse transcription into cDNA, which served as the sequencing template. TCRdb's table, derived via immunoSEQ multiplex PCR, lists solely in-frame clones and lacks some. The sample has approximately 210,000 clones, approximately 56% seen once. The source material was CD4+ T cells sorted from blood, sampled at week 4, from a patient treated with tofacitinib. The rearrangement uses TRBV7-2 and TRBJ2-7; D is perhaps TRBD2 (7 bases). This TCR was sampled from a human donor with alopecia areata. In DNA form, the CDR3 reads TGTGCCAGCAGCTCCCGAGGGGAGGGGGAAAGGGACGAGCAGTACTTC. Its translation is CASSSRGEGERDEQYF.